The 20 T cell receptor beta chains below all came from one sample that was sequenced in a study of Tregs in tolerant kidney transplant recipients. Sequencing was performed with immunoSEQ multiplex PCR; in TCRdb, only in-frame clones are kept and a portion is missing. The sample consists of around 61,000 clones, 83% of them appearing once. The sequenced sample was CD4+ T cells from blood. Source of these receptors: a human donor in good health.

This clone was seen a few times. This sequence joins TRBV2 and TRBJ2-5; TRBD2 is a possible D gene (6 bases). Trimming pared 1 base from V and 2 bases from J, leaving 17 bases between. Germline lookup yields CDR1 SNHLY and CDR2 FYNNEI. This CDR3 is built from 17 residues. In nucleotides, the CDR3 is TGTGCCAGCAGTGAAGGACCCCCGGGACTGGTACAAGAGACCCAGTACTTC. As protein: CASSEGPPGLVQETQYF. Variable domain in full (rest from reference TRBV2 and TRBJ2-5): EPEVTQTPSHQVTQMGQEVILRCVPISNHLYFYWYRQILGQKVEFLVSFYNNEISEKSEIFDDQFSVERPDGSNFTLKIRSTKLEDSAMYFCASSEGPPGLVQETQYFGPGTRLLVL.

The rearrangement links TRBV6-6 to TRBJ2-1; D is unresolved. Germline-derived CDR1 and CDR2 are MNHNY and SVGAGI (reference sequence). CDR3 length equals 12 residues. V lost 6 bases, J lost 9 bases, and 12 bases lay in between. The CDR3 DNA sequence: TGTGCCAGCAGCATGGGCTCCGGTGAGCAGTTCTTC. Translation gives CASSMGSGEQFF.

V usage is TRBV19 and J usage is TRBJ2-3, with D possibly called TRBD1 or TRBD2 (5 bases each). The CDR3 is 14 amino acids. V was pared by 4 bases and J by 2 bases, with 10 bases between. The germline gives CDR1 LNHDA, CDR2 SQIVND (reference sequence). CDR3 loop: CASSSGGPTDTQYF. CDR3 nucleotide sequence: TGTGCCAGTAGTAGTGGGGGACCCACAGATACGCAGTATTTT.

This clone was picked up one time. At one boundary the junction diverges from the germline segment, which might be a read error. The rearrangement uses TRBV28 and TRBJ2-1; D remains ambiguous. CDR1 is MDHEN, CDR2 SYDVKM, per germline. The CDR3 is 12 residues long. CDR3 protein: CASSGNHIYWLF. In nucleotides, the CDR3 is TGTGCCAGCAGTGGAAACCATATATACTGGCTCTTC.

As for this clone: The junction differs from germline at one of its ends, possibly a read error. This chain joins TRBV2 and TRBJ1-5; D is undetermined. The length of the CDR3 is 14 residues. Germline CDR1 SNHLY, CDR2 FYNNEI. CDR3 protein: CASREGLSNQPQHF. The CDR3 DNA follows: TGTGCCAGCAGAGAAGGGTTGAGCAATCAGCCCCAGCATTTT.

CDR3 region: CASSLGTPGQVVDEQYF. Here the CDR3 DNA reads TGTGCCAGCAGCTTAGGGACCCCGGGACAGGTCGTCGACGAGCAGTACTTC. This chain links TRBV7-8 with TRBJ2-7; 8 bases match TRBD1. This CDR3 comprises 17 residues. The germline V gene encodes CDR1 SGHVS and CDR2 FQNEAQ. J was trimmed by 5 bases and V by 1 base; bases with no gene match: 13.

The gene calls are TRBV6-5 and TRBJ1-5; weak D call: TRBD1 (6 bases). CDR1 and CDR2 from the germline V gene are MNHEY and SVGAGI. This CDR3 has 15 residues. Trimming pared 7 bases from V and 7 bases from J, leaving 20 bases between. The DNA for the CDR3 is TGTGCCAGCATCCGGGACACCATGGCCCGGCAGCCCCAGCATTTT. Its translation is CASIRDTMARQPQHF.

This sequence joins TRBV5-1 and TRBJ1-2; D is uncertain. The CDR3 runs 14 residues. Germline V CDR1 and CDR2: SGHRS, YFSETQ. V lost 0 bases and J 5 bases, leaving 11 bases between the germline ends. The CDR3 sequence: CASSLAGDTYGYTF. DNA of the CDR3: TGCGCCAGCAGCTTGGCCGGGGATACGTATGGCTACACCTTC.

This chain uses TRBV5-1 with TRBJ1-5; D remains ambiguous. V was trimmed by 0 bases and J by 4 bases, leaving 8 bases between them. This CDR3 is 14 amino acids long. Germline CDR1 reads SGHRS; CDR2 reads YFSETQ. The CDR3 reads CASSLGEQNQPQHF. CDR3 nucleotide sequence: TGCGCCAGCAGCTTGGGGGAGCAAAATCAGCCCCAGCATTTT.

The chain uses TRBV7-2 and TRBJ1-1, with D unclear. Trimming left V 6 bases short and J 10 bases short, with 18 bases between. The CDR3 has 13 residues. CDR1 is SGHTA and CDR2 is FQGNSA in the germline V gene. The CDR3: CASRNEKGSRAFF. For the CDR3, the DNA is TGTGCCAGCAGGAATGAGAAGGGCTCGCGAGCTTTCTTT.

The chain combines TRBV5-1 with TRBJ2-2, with D perhaps TRBD1 (6 bases). Per the germline V gene, CDR1 is SGHRS and CDR2 is YFSETQ. Between the trimmed V and J ends, which lost 4 bases and 2 bases, there was a span of 9 bases. The CDR3 contains 14 residues. CDR3 region: CASSRDTNTGELFF. The CDR3 nucleotides are TGCGCCAGCAGCCGGGACACCAACACCGGGGAGCTGTTTTTT.

The chain uses TRBV2 and TRBJ1-1; D uncertain. Trimming removed 4 bases at V and 5 bases at J, with 11 bases between. This CDR3 is built from 13 residues. Germline CDR1 reads SNHLY; CDR2 reads FYNNEI. The CDR3 bases are TGTGCCAGCAGTGGGACGCCGGAGACTGAAGCTTTCTTT. This encodes CASSGTPETEAFF.

This clone was observed a few times. This rearrangement joins TRBV7-6 to TRBJ2-7; D gene uncertain. In germline, CDR1 is SGHVS, CDR2 FNYEAQ. The CDR3 has 12 residues. The V gene lost 6 bases and the J gene lost 6 bases, with 12 bases spanning the gap. CDR3 residues: CASSSEWGEQYF. In DNA form, the CDR3 reads TGTGCCAGCAGTTCTGAGTGGGGCGAGCAGTACTTC.

This clone was counted ten times or more. The chain combines TRBV11-2 with TRBJ1-2; D is possibly TRBD1 (6 bases). Trimming pared 2 bases from V and 8 bases from J, leaving 24 bases between. From germline, CDR1 is SGHAT and CDR2 FQNNGV. This CDR3 is 17 amino acids long. CDR3 nucleotide sequence: TGTGCCAGCAGCTTAATCCGCTCGCCGCAGGGGCTACGGGGCTACACCTTC. This encodes CASSLIRSPQGLRGYTF.

This chain uses TRBV7-9 with TRBJ1-1; no clear D. V was pared by 3 bases and J by 1 base, with 12 bases between. The CDR3 spans 15 residues. Germline CDR1 SEHNR, CDR2 FQNEAQ (reference sequence). Written as DNA, the CDR3 is TGTGCCAGCAGCTTCCAGTCCGACCAGAACACTGAAGCTTTCTTT. This translates into CASSFQSDQNTEAFF.

The chain links TRBV6-5 to TRBJ2-7; D gene uncertain. The ends were cut back, 6 bases at V and 2 bases at J, with 11 bases in the middle. Germline V gene sequence: CDR1 MNHEY, CDR2 SVGAGI. This CDR3 is 13 amino acids long. The CDR3 bases are TGTGCCAGCAGAGAAACGGATACCTACGAGCAGTACTTC. It translates to CASRETDTYEQYF.

The chain employs TRBV28 and TRBJ2-5; 10 bases fit TRBD1. Germline V gene sequence: CDR1 MDHEN, CDR2 SYDVKM. J was trimmed by 5 bases and V by 5 bases; bases with no gene match: 5. This CDR3 contains 14 residues. The CDR3 nucleotides read TGTGCCAGCAGTCCGACAGGGGGCCTGGAGACCCAGTACTTC. Translation: CASSPTGGLETQYF. The complete variable domain, with remaining parts taken from reference TRBV28 and TRBJ2-5, reads DVKVTQSSRYLVKRTGEKVFLECVQDMDHENMFWYRQDPGLGLRLIYFSYDVKMKEKGDIPEGYSVSREKKERFSLILESASTNQTSMYLCASSPTGGLETQYFGPGTRLLVL.

This rearrangement joins TRBV2 to TRBJ2-1; D uncertain. This CDR3 comprises 13 residues. Germline V gene sequence: CDR1 SNHLY, CDR2 FYNNEI. Trimming took 10 bases from V and 8 from J, leaving 18 bases between them. The DNA for the CDR3 is TGTGCCACCCAAGCTATAGCTGGCGATGAGCAGTTCTTC. Its translation: CATQAIAGDEQFF.

This chain joins TRBV19 and TRBJ2-6; a weak D match, TRBD1 (6 bases). V shed 8 bases and J shed 0 bases, with 11 bases lying between them. The CDR3 is 15 residues long. Germline CDR1 is LNHDA and CDR2 is SQIVND (reference sequence). The CDR3 region is CASGRGGSGANVLTF. The CDR3 DNA is TGTGCCAGTGGCCGAGGGGGCTCTGGGGCCAACGTCCTGACTTTC. The full variable domain, in which reference TRBV19 and TRBJ2-6 provide the parts outside the CDR3, is DGGITQSPKYLFRKEGQNVTLSCEQNLNHDAMYWYRQDPGQGLRLIYYSQIVNDFQKGDIAEGYSVSREKKESFPLTVTSAQKNPTAFYLCASGRGGSGANVLTFGAGSRLTVL.

The J gene is TRBJ2-6, the V gene TRBV7-9, with D hard to call. V dropped 3 bases and J dropped 0 bases, with 9 bases sitting between them. CDR1 and CDR2 from the germline V gene are SEHNR and FQNEAQ (reference sequence). There are 16 residues in the CDR3. This CDR3 reads CASSFAWSSGANVLTF. The DNA for the CDR3 is TGTGCCAGCAGCTTCGCCTGGAGCTCTGGGGCCAACGTCCTGACTTTC.